These T cell receptor beta chains were read from a single sample in a study of blood T cell repertoires in COVID-19. TCRdb's copy holds only in-frame clones and misses some; the assay was immunoSEQ multiplex PCR. Altogether 180,000 or so clones are present, over 75% being singletons, with the ten largest covering approximately 9.9%. Specimen: peripheral blood. Receptors originate from a human donor with active or convalescent COVID-19. The donor label of this sample is uncertain. Both conserved end residues are trimmed from each CDR3.

J	V	CDR3
TRBJ2-5	TRBV21-1	ASSKQQVPPGSETQY
TRBJ2-6	TRBV4-3	ASSQGGQGALRGANVLT
TRBJ2-2	TRBV4-1	ASSQVLATGELF
TRBJ1-1	TRBV29-1	SVIRGQNTEAF
TRBJ2-2	TRBV5-1	ASRPGTNTGELF
TRBJ2-7	TRBV12-5	ASGPVRFNEQY
TRBJ2-3	TRBV27	ASSSGGVTQY
TRBJ1-5	TRBV28	ATVRAGGSNQPQH
TRBJ1-1	TRBV10-3	AISEERQAAF
TRBJ2-7	TRBV4-2	ASSQSGGANPLEQY
TRBJ1-6	TRBV5-1	ASSFDWGEVRNSPLH
TRBJ1-1	TRBV5-1	ASSFRTGGKWNTEAF
TRBJ1-5	TRBV7-2	ASSLTGAGQPQH
TRBJ1-2	TRBV30	AWSQGTGNYGYT
TRBJ1-6	TRBV4-1	VSSQDTTASISYNSPLH
TRBJ1-2	TRBV6-5	AGTGGNYGYT
TRBJ2-7	TRBV24-1	ATSDRLAGEEEQY
TRBJ1-5	TRBV6-2/TRBV6-3	ASSYGGQPQH
TRBJ2-7	TRBV20-1	SAHRGYEQY
TRBJ1-2	TRBV5-4	ASSPATGQGLLAVYGYT
TRBJ2-1	TRBV14	ASSPRRAPFNEQF
TRBJ1-4	TRBV29-1	SVVGGEKLF
TRBJ2-5	TRBV7-9	ASSLSQGRRGTQY
TRBJ1-4	TRBV4-1	ASSQVDRGPEKLF
TRBJ2-1	TRBV28	ASRMDRLNEQF
TRBJ1-5	TRBV11-3	ASSAGFSEGQPQH
TRBJ2-1	TRBV10-3	AISESGSGYNEQF
TRBJ2-5	TRBV5-4	ASSQDGIQETQY
TRBJ2-5	TRBV5-1	STRIGTARETQY
TRBJ2-5	TRBV7-9	ASSLDSLETQY
TRBJ2-5	TRBV5-4	ASSLSLAGMGKETQY
TRBJ2-1	TRBV28	ASSLGLAVPLRYNEQF
TRBJ1-2	TRBV14	ASRPTGFNYGYT
TRBJ2-3	TRBV6-2/TRBV6-3	ASSTRLAGGLPLYTQY
TRBJ2-7	TRBV7-2	ASSLVGGSYEQY
TRBJ2-7	TRBV6-5	ASSYNLGSEQY
TRBJ1-2	TRBV5-6	ASSSHGAWYT
TRBJ2-1	TRBV6-1	ASSEWTGGHNEQF
TRBJ2-7	TRBV20-1	SARATHEQY
TRBJ2-3	TRBV19	ASSIVPSTSDTQY
TRBJ2-7	TRBV23-1	ASKRGEQY
TRBJ2-4	TRBV5-4	ASSLEGAPKNIQY
TRBJ2-5	TRBV6-2/TRBV6-3	ASSYSGRGQGTQY
TRBJ2-1	TRBV24-1	ATSDALAASYNEQF
TRBJ1-3	TRBV10-3	AIRGDISGNTIY
TRBJ2-5	TRBV7-9	ASRRGGVGQETQY
TRBJ2-7	TRBV12-3/TRBV12-4	ASSPGDRREQY
TRBJ1-1	TRBV28	ASRETVYTEAF
TRBJ1-2	TRBV29-1	SAEEGGQSLYGYT
TRBJ2-1	TRBV5-4	ASSLESVSGRAYNEQF
TRBJ2-2	TRBV7-6	ASSLEIAGEFSGELF
TRBJ2-3	TRBV5-1	ASSLGGGANTDTQY
TRBJ1-2	TRBV5-1	ASSLNRFYYGYT
TRBJ2-7	TRBV6-5	ASSYATNYEQY
TRBJ2-5	TRBV5-1	ASSGSGEETQY
TRBJ2-7	TRBV5-6	ASSLEGLAYEQY
TRBJ1-6	TRBV4-3	ASSQDGPPYNSPLH
TRBJ2-7	TRBV6-4	ASSEDYPSSYEQY